The present T cell receptor (beta chain) was sequenced within a study of shared T cell receptors in the human thymus. The assay was immunoSEQ multiplex PCR, and TCRdb's table has in-frame clones only and misses some. The sample records hundreds of thousands of clones, 87% being singletons. The CDR3 totals 21 residues. Germline CDR1 and CDR2: SGHRS and YFSETQ. The V gene end was trimmed by 3 bases and the J gene end by 0 bases; junction bases not matched to a gene: 21. This clone showed up just once. The same sample was also studied in work on human thymus T cells. That paper adds: Among the donors, all were healthy Finnish infants having corrective surgery for congenital heart defects. Resections obtained during corrective heart surgery supplied the thymus tissue. Across thymic and blood repertoires, the usage of V and J genes appeared to be biased. Related studies noted strongly shared thymic repertoires across unrelated people.

The rearrangement joins TRBV5-1 to TRBJ2-7; TRBD1 aligns across 10 bases. The receptor's source is a boy younger than two with a congenital heart defect. Sequenced input: thymocytes. The CDR3 reads CASSYLIQPGQGSPSSYEQYF. CDR3 nucleotide sequence: TGCGCCAGCAGCTACTTGATACAACCGGGACAGGGGTCCCCAAGCTCCTACGAGCAGTACTTC.